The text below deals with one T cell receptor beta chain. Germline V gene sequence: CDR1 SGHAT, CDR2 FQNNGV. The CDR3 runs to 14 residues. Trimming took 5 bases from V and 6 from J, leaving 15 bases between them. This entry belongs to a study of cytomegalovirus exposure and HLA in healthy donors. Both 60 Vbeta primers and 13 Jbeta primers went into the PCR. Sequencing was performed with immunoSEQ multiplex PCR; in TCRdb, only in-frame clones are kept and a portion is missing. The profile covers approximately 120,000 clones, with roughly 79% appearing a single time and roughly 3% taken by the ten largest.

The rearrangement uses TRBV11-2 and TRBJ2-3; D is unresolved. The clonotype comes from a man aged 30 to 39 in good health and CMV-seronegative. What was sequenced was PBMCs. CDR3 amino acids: CASSLPQVSDTQYF. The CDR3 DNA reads TGTGCCAGCAGCCTCCCCCAGGTTTCGGATACGCAGTATTTT.